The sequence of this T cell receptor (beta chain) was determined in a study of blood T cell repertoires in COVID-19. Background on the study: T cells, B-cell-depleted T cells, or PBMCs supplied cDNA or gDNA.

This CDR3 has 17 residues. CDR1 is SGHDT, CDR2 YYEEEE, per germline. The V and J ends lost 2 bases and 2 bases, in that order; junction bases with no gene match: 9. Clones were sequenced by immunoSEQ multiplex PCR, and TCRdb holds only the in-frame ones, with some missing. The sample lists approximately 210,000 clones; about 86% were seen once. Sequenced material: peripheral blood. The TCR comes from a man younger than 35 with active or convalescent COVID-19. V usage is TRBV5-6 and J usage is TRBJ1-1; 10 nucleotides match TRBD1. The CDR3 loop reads CASSFEPGQGFNTEAFF. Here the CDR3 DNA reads TGTGCCAGCAGCTTTGAGCCGGGACAGGGGTTTAACACTGAAGCTTTCTTT.